The entry that follows covers one T cell receptor (beta chain) sequence. The antigen is undetermined. This record belongs to a study of shared clonotypes between healthy human individuals. About the study: A donor's plate count was three for CD4 naive and three for CD4 memory; CD8 naive had two and CD8 memory one.

General study results and limits: Blood was the only sampled material, and tissue repertoires likely differ.

Cells designated naive CD8 were CD45RO-negative and were positively selected for CCR7, with terminally differentiated effector memory CD45RA+ cells excluded. The CDR3 extends over 14 amino acids. CDR1 is SGHAT, CDR2 FQDESV, per germline (reference sequence). The V end lost 5 bases, the J end lost 4 bases, and 13 bases lay between the germline ends. Clones were read by immunoSEQ multiplex PCR, and TCRdb kept only the in-frame ones, dropping some. Of millions of clones in the sample, approximately 94% were seen once. The source material was naive CD8+ T cells from PBMCs. This chain uses TRBV11-1 with TRBJ2-3; no clear D. The sequence came from a man younger than 35 in good health. Some clones in this sample may be carry-over from other donors' samples. This CDR3 reads CASSHSGWPDTQYF. As DNA, the CDR3 is TGTGCCAGCAGCCATTCTGGGTGGCCAGATACGCAGTATTTT.